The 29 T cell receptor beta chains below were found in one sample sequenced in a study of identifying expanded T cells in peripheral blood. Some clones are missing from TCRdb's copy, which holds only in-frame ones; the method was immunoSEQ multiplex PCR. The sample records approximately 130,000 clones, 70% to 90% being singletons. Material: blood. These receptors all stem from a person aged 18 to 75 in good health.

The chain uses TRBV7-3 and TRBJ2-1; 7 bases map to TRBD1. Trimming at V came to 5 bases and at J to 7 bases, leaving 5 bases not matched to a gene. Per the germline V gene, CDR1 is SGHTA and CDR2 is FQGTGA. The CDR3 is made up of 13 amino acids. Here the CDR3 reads CASSVGTANEQFF. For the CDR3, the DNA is TGTGCCAGCAGCGTCGGGACAGCGAATGAGCAGTTCTTC.

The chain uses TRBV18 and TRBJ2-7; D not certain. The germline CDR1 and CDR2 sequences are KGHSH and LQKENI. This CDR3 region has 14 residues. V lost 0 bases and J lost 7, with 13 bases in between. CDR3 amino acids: CASSPPSPLTEQYF. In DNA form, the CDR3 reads TGTGCCAGCTCACCACCAAGCCCCCTAACTGAGCAGTACTTC.

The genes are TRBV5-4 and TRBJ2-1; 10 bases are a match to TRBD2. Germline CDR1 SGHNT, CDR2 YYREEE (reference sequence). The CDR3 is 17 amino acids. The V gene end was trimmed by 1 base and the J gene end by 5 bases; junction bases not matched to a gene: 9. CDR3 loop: CASSLNAASGGHNEQFF. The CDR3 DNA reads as TGTGCCAGCAGCTTGAACGCGGCTAGCGGGGGTCACAATGAGCAGTTCTTC.

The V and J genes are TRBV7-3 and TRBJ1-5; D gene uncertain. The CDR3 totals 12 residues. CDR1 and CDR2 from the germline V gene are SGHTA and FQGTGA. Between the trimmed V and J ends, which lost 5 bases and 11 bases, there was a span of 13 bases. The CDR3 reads CASSLPTCAQHF. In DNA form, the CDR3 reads TGTGCCAGCAGCCTACCAACCTGTGCCCAGCATTTT. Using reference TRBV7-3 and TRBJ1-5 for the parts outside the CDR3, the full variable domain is GAGVSQTPSNKVTEKGKYVELRCDPISGHTALYWYRQSLGQGPEFLIYFQGTGAADDSGLPNDRFFAVRPEGSVSTLKIQRTERGDSAVYLCASSLPTCAQHFGDGTRLSIL.

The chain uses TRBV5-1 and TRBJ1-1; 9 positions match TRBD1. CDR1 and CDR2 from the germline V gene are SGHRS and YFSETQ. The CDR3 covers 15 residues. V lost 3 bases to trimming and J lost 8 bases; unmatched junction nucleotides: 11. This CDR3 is CASSWGQTGGEEAFF. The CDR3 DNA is TGCGCCAGCAGCTGGGGCCAAACAGGGGGCGAAGAAGCTTTCTTT.

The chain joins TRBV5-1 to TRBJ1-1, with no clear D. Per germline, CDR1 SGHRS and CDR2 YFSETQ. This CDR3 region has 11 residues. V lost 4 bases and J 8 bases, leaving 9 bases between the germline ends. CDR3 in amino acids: CASSRNDEAFF. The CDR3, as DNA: TGCGCCAGCAGCAGAAACGACGAAGCTTTCTTT.

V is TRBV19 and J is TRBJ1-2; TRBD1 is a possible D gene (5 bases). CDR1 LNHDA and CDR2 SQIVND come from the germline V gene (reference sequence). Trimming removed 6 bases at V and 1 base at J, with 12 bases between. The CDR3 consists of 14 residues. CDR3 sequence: CASRGEEINYGYTF. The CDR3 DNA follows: TGTGCCAGTAGGGGGGAGGAAATTAACTATGGCTACACCTTC.

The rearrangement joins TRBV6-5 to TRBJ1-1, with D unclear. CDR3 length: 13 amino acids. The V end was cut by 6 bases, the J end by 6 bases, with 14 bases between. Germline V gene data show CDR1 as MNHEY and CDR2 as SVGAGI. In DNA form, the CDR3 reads TGTGCCAGCAGCCGGACCCCCGGGGCTGAAGCTTTCTTT. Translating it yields CASSRTPGAEAFF.

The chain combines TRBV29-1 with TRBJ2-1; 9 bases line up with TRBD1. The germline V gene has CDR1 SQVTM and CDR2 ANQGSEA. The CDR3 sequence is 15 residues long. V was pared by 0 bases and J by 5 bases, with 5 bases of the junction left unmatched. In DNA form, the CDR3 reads TGCAGCGTTGAAGACTCGAGACAGGGGGACAATGAGCAGTTCTTC. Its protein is CSVEDSRQGDNEQFF.

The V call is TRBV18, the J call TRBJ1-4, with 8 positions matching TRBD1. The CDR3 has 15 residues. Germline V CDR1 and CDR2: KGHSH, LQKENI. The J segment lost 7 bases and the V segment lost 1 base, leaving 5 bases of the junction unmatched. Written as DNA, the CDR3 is TGTGCCAGCTCACCACTTCAGGGGGCGGTTGAAAAACTGTTTTTT. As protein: CASSPLQGAVEKLFF.

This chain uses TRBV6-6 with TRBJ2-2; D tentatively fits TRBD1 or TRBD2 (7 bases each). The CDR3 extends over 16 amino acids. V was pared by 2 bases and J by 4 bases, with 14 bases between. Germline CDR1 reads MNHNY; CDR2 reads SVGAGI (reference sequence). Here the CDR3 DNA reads TGTGCCAGCAGTTACCCCTCAGGGGGGGTCACCGGGGAGCTGTTTTTT. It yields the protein CASSYPSGGVTGELFF.

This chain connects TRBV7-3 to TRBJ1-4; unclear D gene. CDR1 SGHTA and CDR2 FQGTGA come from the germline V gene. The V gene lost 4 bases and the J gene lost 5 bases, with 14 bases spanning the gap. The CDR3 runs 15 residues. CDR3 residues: CASSSRAGKNEKLFF. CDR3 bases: TGTGCCAGCAGCTCTCGGGCGGGAAAGAATGAAAAACTGTTTTTT.

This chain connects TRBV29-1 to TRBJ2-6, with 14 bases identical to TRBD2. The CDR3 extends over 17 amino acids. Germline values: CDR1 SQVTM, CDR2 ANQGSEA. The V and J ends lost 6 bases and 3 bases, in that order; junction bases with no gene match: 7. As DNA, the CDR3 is TGCAGCGTCCCGACTAGCGGGAGGGCTGTTGGGGCCAACGTCCTGACTTTC. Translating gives CSVPTSGRAVGANVLTF.

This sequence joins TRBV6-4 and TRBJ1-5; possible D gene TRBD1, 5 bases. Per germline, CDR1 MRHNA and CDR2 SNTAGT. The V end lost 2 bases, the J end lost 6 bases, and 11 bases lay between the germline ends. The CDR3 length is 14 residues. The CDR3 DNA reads TGTGCCAGCAGTGACAGGGACTTAGGTCAGCCCCAGCATTTT. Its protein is CASSDRDLGQPQHF.

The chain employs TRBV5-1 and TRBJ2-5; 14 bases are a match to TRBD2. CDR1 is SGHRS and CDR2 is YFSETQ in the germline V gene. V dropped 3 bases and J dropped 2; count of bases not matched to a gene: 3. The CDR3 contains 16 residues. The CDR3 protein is CASSSGLAGGQETQYF. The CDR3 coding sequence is TGCGCCAGCAGCTCCGGACTAGCGGGAGGACAAGAGACCCAGTACTTC.

The CDR3 protein is CASSLTAGANVLTF. In nucleotides, the CDR3 is TGTGCCAGCAGTTTGACAGCTGGGGCCAACGTCCTGACTTTC. This chain links TRBV6-5 with TRBJ2-6, with a tentative D call TRBD1 (5 bases). The V end was cut by 4 bases, the J end by 2 bases, with 6 bases between. CDR1 and CDR2 from the germline V gene are MNHEY and SVGAGI. This CDR3 spans 14 amino acids.

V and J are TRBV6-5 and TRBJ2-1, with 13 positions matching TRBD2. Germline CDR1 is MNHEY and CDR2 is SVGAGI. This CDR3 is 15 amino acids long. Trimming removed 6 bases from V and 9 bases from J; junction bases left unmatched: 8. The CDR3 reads CASSFGTSGASEQFF. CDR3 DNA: TGTGCCAGCAGCTTTGGGACTAGCGGGGCAAGTGAGCAGTTCTTC.

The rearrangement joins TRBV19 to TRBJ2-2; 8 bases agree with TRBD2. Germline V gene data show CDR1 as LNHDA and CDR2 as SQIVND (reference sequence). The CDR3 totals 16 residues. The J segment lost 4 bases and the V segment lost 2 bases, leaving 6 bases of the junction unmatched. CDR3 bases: TGTGCCAGTAGTATACCGGGGGGGCCGAGCACCGGGGAGCTGTTTTTT. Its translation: CASSIPGGPSTGELFF.

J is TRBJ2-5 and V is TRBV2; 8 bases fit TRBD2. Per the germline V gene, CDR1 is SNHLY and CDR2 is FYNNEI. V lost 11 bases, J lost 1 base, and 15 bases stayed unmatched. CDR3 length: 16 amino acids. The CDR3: CAGLGGGLGIQETQYF. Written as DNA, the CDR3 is TGTGCCGGCTTGGGCGGGGGACTAGGGATCCAAGAGACCCAGTACTTC. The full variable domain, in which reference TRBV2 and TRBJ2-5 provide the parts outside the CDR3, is EPEVTQTPSHQVTQMGQEVILRCVPISNHLYFYWYRQILGQKVEFLVSFYNNEISEKSEIFDDQFSVERPDGSNFTLKIRSTKLEDSAMYFCAGLGGGLGIQETQYFGPGTRLLVL.

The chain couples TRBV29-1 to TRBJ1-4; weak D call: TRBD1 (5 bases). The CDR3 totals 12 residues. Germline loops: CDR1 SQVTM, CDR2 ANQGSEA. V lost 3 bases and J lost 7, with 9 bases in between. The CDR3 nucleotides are TGCAGCGTTGAGGTGGACACTGAAAAACTGTTTTTT. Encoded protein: CSVEVDTEKLFF.

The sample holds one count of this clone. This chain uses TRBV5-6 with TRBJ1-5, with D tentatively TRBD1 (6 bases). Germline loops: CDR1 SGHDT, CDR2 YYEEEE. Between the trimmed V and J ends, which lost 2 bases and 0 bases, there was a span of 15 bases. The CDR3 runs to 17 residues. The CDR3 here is CASSFTTGRDSNQPQHF. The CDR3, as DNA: TGTGCCAGCAGCTTCACCACAGGGAGGGATAGCAATCAGCCCCAGCATTTT.

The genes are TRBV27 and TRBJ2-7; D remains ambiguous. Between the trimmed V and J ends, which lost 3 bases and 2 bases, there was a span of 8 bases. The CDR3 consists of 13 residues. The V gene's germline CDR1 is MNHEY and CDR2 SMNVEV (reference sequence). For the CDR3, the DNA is TGTGCCAGCAGTTTGGCGAGAACCTACGAGCAGTACTTC. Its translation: CASSLARTYEQYF.

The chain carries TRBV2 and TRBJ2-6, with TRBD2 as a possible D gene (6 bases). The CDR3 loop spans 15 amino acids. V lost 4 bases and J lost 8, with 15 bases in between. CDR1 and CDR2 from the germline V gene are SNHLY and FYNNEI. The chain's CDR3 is CASSVGGLPSNVLTF. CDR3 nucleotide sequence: TGTGCCAGCAGTGTCGGGGGTCTGCCTTCCAACGTCCTGACTTTC.

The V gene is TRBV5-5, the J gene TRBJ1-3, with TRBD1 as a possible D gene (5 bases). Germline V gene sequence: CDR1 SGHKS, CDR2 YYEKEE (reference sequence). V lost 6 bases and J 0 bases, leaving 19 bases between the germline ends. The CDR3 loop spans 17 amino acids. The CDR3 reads CASTWPGHPSSGNTIYF. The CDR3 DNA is TGTGCCAGCACCTGGCCTGGACACCCGAGCTCTGGAAACACCATATATTTT.

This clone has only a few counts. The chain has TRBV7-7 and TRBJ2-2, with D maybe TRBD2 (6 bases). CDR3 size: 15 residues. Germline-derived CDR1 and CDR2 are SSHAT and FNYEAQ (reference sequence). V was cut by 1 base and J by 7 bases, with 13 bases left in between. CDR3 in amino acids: CASSLDGRDGGELFF. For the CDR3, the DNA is TGTGCCAGCAGCTTAGACGGGAGAGATGGCGGGGAGCTGTTTTTT.

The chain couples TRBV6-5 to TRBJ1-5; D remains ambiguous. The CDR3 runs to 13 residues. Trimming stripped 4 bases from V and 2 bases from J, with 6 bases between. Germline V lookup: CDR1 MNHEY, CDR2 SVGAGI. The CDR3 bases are TGTGCCAGCAGTTTAAAAGGCAATCAGCCCCAGCATTTT. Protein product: CASSLKGNQPQHF.

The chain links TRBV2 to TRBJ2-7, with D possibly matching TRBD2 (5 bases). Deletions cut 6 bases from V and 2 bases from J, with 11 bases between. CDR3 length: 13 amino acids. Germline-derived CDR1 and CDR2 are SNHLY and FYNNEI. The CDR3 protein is CASRRGQAYEQYF. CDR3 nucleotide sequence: TGTGCCAGCAGAAGAGGGCAGGCCTACGAGCAGTACTTC.

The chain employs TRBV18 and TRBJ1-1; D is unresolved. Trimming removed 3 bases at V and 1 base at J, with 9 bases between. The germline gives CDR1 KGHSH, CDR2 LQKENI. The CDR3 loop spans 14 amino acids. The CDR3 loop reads CASSPPDANTEAFF. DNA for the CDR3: TGTGCCAGCTCACCCCCGGACGCGAACACTGAAGCTTTCTTT.

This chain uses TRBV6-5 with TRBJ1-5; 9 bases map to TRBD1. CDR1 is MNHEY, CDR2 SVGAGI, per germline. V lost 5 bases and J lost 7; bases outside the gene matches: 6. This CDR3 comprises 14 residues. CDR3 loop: CASSTTGGEQPQHF. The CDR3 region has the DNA TGTGCCAGCAGTACAACAGGGGGCGAACAGCCCCAGCATTTT.